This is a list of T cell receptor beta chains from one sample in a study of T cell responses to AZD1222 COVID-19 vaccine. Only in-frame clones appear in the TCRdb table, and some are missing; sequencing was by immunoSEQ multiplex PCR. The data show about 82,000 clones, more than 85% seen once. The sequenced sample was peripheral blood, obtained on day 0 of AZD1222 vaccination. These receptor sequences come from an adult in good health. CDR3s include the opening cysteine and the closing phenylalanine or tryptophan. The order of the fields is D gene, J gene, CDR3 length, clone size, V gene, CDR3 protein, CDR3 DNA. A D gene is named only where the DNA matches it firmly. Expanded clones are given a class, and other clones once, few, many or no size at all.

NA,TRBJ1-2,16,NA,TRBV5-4,CASSLVGNREGYGYTF,TGTGCCAGCAGCTTGGTAGGGAACCGAGAAGGCTATGGCTACACCTTC
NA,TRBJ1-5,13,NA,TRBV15,CATGRTLNQPQHF,TGTGCCACCGGTCGGACGCTAAATCAGCCCCAGCATTTT
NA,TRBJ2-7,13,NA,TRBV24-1,CATSDPGVSEQYF,TGTGCCACCAGTGATCCAGGGGTTAGCGAGCAGTACTTC
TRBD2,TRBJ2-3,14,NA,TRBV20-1,CSASRGDYTDTQYF,TGCAGTGCTAGTCGGGGGGATTACACAGATACGCAGTATTTT
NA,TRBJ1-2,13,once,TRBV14,CASSHDSLYGYTF,TGTGCCAGCAGCCACGACAGCCTCTATGGCTACACCTTC
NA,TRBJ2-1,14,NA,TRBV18,CASSPLVGYNEQFF,TGTGCCAGCTCACCACTGGTCGGGTACAATGAGCAGTTCTTC
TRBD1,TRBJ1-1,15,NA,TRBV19,CASSKRQGLGTEAFF,TGTGCCAGTAGTAAGCGACAGGGGCTAGGGACTGAAGCTTTCTTT
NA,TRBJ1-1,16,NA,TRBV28,CASSFIVWGRNTEAFF,TGTGCCAGCAGTTTTATTGTCTGGGGTAGGAACACTGAAGCTTTCTTT
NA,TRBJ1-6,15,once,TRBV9,CASSGQGPGNSPLHF,TGTGCCAGCAGCGGGCAGGGACCGGGTAATTCACCCCTCCACTTT
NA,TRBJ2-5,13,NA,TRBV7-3,CASSRGQQETQYF,TGTGCCAGCAGCCGTGGACAGCAAGAGACCCAGTACTTC
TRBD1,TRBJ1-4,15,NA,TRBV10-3,CAISESGQRFEKLFF,TGTGCCATCAGTGAGTCGGGACAGCGCTTCGAAAAACTGTTTTTT
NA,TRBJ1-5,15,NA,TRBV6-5,CASSYSRDSNQPQHF,TGTGCCAGCAGTTACTCGAGGGACAGCAATCAGCCCCAGCATTTT
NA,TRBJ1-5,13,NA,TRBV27,CASSSRSDQPQHF,TGTGCCAGCAGTTCCCGGAGCGATCAGCCCCAGCATTTT
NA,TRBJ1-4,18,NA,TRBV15,CATSREDLGPLSGEKLFF,TGTGCCACCAGCAGGGAGGACCTAGGCCCCTTGTCGGGAGAAAAACTGTTTTTT
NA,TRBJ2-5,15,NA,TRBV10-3,CAISRGLARQETQYF,TGTGCCATCAGTAGGGGCCTAGCTCGCCAAGAGACCCAGTACTTC
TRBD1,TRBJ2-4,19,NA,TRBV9,CASSPLPGTGSIAKNIQYF,TGTGCCAGCAGCCCCCTGCCCGGGACAGGATCGATAGCCAAAAACATTCAGTACTTC
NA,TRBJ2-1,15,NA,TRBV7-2,CASSPGPYSYNEQFF,TGTGCCAGCAGCCCGGGCCCATACTCCTACAATGAGCAGTTCTTC
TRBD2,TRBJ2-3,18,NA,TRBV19,CASSIRTSGGGFTDTQYF,TGTGCCAGTAGTATCCGGACTAGCGGCGGGGGATTCACAGATACGCAGTATTTT
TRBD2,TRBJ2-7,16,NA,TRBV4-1,CASSPETSGGSYEQYF,TGCGCCAGCAGCCCCGAGACTAGCGGGGGGTCCTACGAGCAGTACTTC
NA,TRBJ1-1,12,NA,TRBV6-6,CASSWEGQKAFF,TGTGCCAGCAGTTGGGAGGGACAAAAAGCTTTCTTT
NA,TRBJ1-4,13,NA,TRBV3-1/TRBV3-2,CASSQAGDEKLFF,TGTGCCAGCAGCCAAGCAGGGGACGAAAAACTGTTTTTT
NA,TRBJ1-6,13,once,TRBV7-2,CASSFRGNSPLHF,TGTGCCAGCAGCTTTCGTGGGAATTCACCCCTCCACTTT
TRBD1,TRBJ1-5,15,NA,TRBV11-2,CASSSSGTVNQPQHF,TGTGCCAGCAGCTCAAGCGGGACAGTTAATCAGCCCCAGCATTTT
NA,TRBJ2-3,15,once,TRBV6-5,CASSLIRGAGDTQYF,TGTGCCAGCAGTCTGATAAGGGGGGCCGGAGATACGCAGTATTTT
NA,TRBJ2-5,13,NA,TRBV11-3,CASSSGGGKTQYF,TGTGCCAGCAGCTCGGGGGGCGGGAAGACCCAGTACTTC
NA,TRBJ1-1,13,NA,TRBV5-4,CASSFREAGEAFF,TGTGCCAGCAGCTTCCGGGAGGCGGGTGAAGCTTTCTTT
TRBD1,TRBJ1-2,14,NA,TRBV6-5,CASSGQGLGYGYTF,TGTGCCAGCAGCGGACAGGGCTTGGGCTATGGCTACACCTTC
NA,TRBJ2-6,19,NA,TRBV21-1,CASSKSLRDRGTGANVLTF,TGTGCCAGCAGCAAATCCCTCCGGGACAGGGGTACTGGGGCCAACGTCCTGACTTTC
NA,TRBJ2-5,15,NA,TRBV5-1,CANSLTGSWGETQYF,TGCGCCAACTCACTTACAGGGTCCTGGGGAGAGACCCAGTACTTC
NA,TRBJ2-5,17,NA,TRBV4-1,CASSQDGGRRYQETQYF,TGCGCCAGCAGCCAAGATGGAGGACGGAGGTACCAAGAGACCCAGTACTTC
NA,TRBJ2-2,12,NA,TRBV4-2,CASSQGNGELFF,TGTGCCAGCAGCCAAGGGAACGGGGAGCTGTTTTTT
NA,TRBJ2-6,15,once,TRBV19,CASQLAGSGANVLTF,TGTGCCAGTCAGCTGGCAGGGTCCGGGGCCAACGTCCTGACTTTC
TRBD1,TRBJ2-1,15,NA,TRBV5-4,CASQWTGDSYNEQFF,TGTGCCAGCCAGTGGACAGGGGACTCCTACAATGAGCAGTTCTTC
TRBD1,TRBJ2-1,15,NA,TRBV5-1,CASSLEGQTNNEQFF,TGCGCCAGCAGCTTGGAGGGACAGACCAACAATGAGCAGTTCTTC
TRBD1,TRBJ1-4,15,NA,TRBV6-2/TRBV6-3,CASSRTGGGGEKLFF,TGTGCCAGCAGTCGCACAGGGGGCGGTGGTGAAAAACTGTTTTTT
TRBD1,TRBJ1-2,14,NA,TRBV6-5,CASSTGGANYGYTF,TGTGCCAGCAGCACAGGGGGTGCTAACTATGGCTACACCTTC
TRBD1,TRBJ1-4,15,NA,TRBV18,CASSPPGQGKGKLFF,TGTGCCAGCTCACCACCGGGACAGGGGAAGGGTAAACTGTTTTTT
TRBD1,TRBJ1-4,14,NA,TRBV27,CASSPQGAREKLFF,TGTGCCAGCAGTCCACAGGGGGCGCGAGAAAAACTGTTTTTT
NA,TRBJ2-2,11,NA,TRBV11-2,CASSLSGELFF,TGTGCCAGCAGCTTGTCTGGGGAGCTGTTTTTT
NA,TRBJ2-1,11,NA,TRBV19,CASTMGPKPFF,TGTGCCAGTACCATGGGCCCCAAACCGTTCTTC
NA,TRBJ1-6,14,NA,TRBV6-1,CASVVANYNSPLHF,TGTGCCAGCGTGGTCGCAAACTATAATTCACCCCTCCACTTT
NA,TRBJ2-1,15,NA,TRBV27,CASSLGRSLTVEQFF,TGTGCCAGTAGTCTTGGACGCTCCCTCACGGTGGAGCAGTTCTTC
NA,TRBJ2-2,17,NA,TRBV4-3,CASSQEPEGANKGELFF,TGCGCCAGCAGCCAAGAACCGGAGGGGGCGAATAAGGGGGAGCTGTTTTTT
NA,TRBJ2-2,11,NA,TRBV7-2,CAGGGTGELFF,TGTGCCGGAGGAGGGACCGGGGAGCTGTTTTTT
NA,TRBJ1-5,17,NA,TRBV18,CASSPRGRELVNQPQHF,TGTGCCAGCTCACCACGGGGCAGGGAATTAGTCAATCAGCCCCAGCATTTT
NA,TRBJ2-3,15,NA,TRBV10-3,CAISDGGPSTDTQYF,TGTGCCATCAGTGACGGGGGGCCGAGCACAGATACGCAGTATTTT
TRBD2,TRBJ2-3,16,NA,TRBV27,CASSSLAGARTDTQYF,TGTGCCAGCAGTTCACTAGCGGGGGCGAGGACAGATACGCAGTATTTT